This T cell receptor (beta chain) was sequenced in a study of control samples from healthy donors and cancer patients. Some clones are missing from TCRdb's copy, which holds only in-frame ones; the method was immunoSEQ multiplex PCR. The sample contains 190,000 or so clones, roughly 91% of which appear only once. Trimming removed 2 bases from V and 11 bases from J; junction bases left unmatched: 18. In germline, CDR1 is SGHDN, CDR2 FVKESK. The CDR3 length is 17 residues. The chain carries TRBV14 and TRBJ1-1; 9 bases match TRBD1. Sequencing was performed on blood. The TCR comes from a man between 18 and 29 years old in good health. The CDR3 here is CASSQLEYTGGAYPAFF. DNA for the CDR3: TGTGCCAGCAGCCAATTAGAGTATACAGGGGGCGCCTACCCGGCTTTCTTT.